The next 27 T cell receptor beta chains were all read from a single sample in a study of T cells in Graves' hyperthyroidism and ophthalmopathy. Authors of the study amplified TCR beta CDR3 regions from RNA transcripts. The HTBI set primed first-round TCR CDR3 RT-PCR. TCRdb analysed the multiplex PCR reads with MiXCR anew, one entry per CDR3 protein. The data hold about 570,000 distinct CDR3 sequences, with 46% observed a single time. Sequencing input: peripheral blood or thyroid tissue (not recorded which). The receptor set was obtained from an adult woman with Graves' disease, either hyperthyroidism or ophthalmopathy (not recorded which).

J is TRBJ2-2 and V is TRBV29-1, with 7 nucleotides matching TRBD1. V was clipped by 8 bases and J by 4 bases; unmatched bases: 7. Germline V CDR1 and CDR2: SQVTM, ANQGSEA. The CDR3 is made up of 13 amino acids. The CDR3 DNA reads as TGCAGCTCCAGACAGGGTTCCACCGGGGAGCTGTTTTTT. It translates to CSSRQGSTGELFF.

This clonotype was picked up a small number of times. The chain uses TRBV29-1 and TRBJ2-7, with D unclear. This CDR3 is 13 amino acids long. CDR1 is SQVTM, CDR2 ANQGSEA, per germline. Trimming took 4 bases from V and 0 from J, leaving 10 bases between them. CDR3 nucleotides: TGCAGCGTTGTCCAGGCGATCTCCTACGAGCAGTACTTC. Translating it yields CSVVQAISYEQYF.

Remarks on this clonotype: The germline gene is not matched at one end of the junction; a read error may be the cause. This chain uses TRBV5-5 with TRBJ2-6; D call uncertain. The CDR3 spans 15 residues. Germline V gene lookup returns CDR1 SGHKS and CDR2 YYEKEE (reference sequence). The CDR3 sequence is CASSPVDPGVNVLTF. The CDR3 DNA is TGTGCCAGCAGCCCTGTAGACCCTGGGGTCAACGTCCTGACTTTC.

This clonotype occurred a few times. The chain is built from TRBV7-8 and TRBJ2-7; 9 positions agree with TRBD2. J gave up 7 bases and V 1 base, and 11 bases lay outside the gene matches. CDR3 length: 16 residues. Germline V gives CDR1 SGHVS, CDR2 FQNEAQ. The CDR3 reads CASSLEHRSGSGEQYF. CDR3 bases: TGTGCCAGCAGCTTAGAACACCGTAGCGGGAGTGGGGAGCAGTACTTC.

This clonotype was found once. A read error may account for a junction end that differs from germline. DNA of the CDR3: TGTGCCATCAGTGCTGACAGGTCCTATAGCAATCAGCCCCAGCATTTT. Its translation is CAISADRSYSNQPQHF. The chain has TRBV12-3 or TRBV12-4 and TRBJ1-5, with D possibly being TRBD1 (6 bases). The CDR3 sequence is 16 residues long.

This clonotype was counted only a few times. The chain joins TRBV24-1 to TRBJ2-1; D might be TRBD1 (5 bases). V was shortened by 5 bases and J by 7 bases, with 11 bases between the two germline ends. The CDR3 sequence is 13 residues long. Germline CDR1 KGHDR, CDR2 SFDVKD. The CDR3 here is CATSVRGRNEQFF. The CDR3 DNA reads TGTGCCACCAGTGTAAGGGGTAGGAATGAGCAGTTCTTC.

This clonotype was recorded many times. The chain has TRBV3-1 and TRBJ1-2, with D unresolved. The CDR3 contains 14 residues. Per germline, CDR1 LGHDT and CDR2 YNNKEL (reference sequence). The V end was cut by 0 bases, the J end by 4 bases, with 9 bases between. The CDR3 bases are TGTGCCAGCAGCCAAGATCGGCTCAGCTATGGCTACACCTTC. Protein sequence: CASSQDRLSYGYTF.

This clonotype occurred a few times. The V gene is TRBV6-1, the J gene TRBJ1-2; no clear D gene. The CDR3 totals 13 residues. CDR1 and CDR2 from the germline V gene are MNHNS and SASEGT. V was pared by 3 bases and J by 5 bases, with 10 bases between. CDR3 sequence (DNA): TGTGCCAGCAGTGATTGGGCACCTTATGGCTACACCTTC. Translated, it gives CASSDWAPYGYTF.

The V call is TRBV20-1, the J call TRBJ2-7; the D gene could be TRBD1 or TRBD2 (5 bases each). The ends were cut back, 5 bases at V and 2 bases at J, with 13 bases in the middle. Germline CDR1 is DFQATT and CDR2 is SNEGSKA (reference sequence). The CDR3 sequence is 13 residues long. Here the CDR3 reads CSAPPGPTYEQYF. The CDR3 DNA is TGCAGTGCTCCTCCGGGACCCACCTACGAGCAGTACTTC.

The gene calls are TRBV10-3 and TRBJ1-6, with 7 positions matching TRBD1. This CDR3 is 16 amino acids long. CDR1 ENHRY and CDR2 SYGVKD come from the germline V gene. The V gene end was trimmed by 10 bases and the J gene end by 7 bases; junction bases not matched to a gene: 16. CDR3 DNA sequence: TGTGCCAACAGCGTCCGGGGACAGAACGAAAATTCACCCCTCCACTTT. It specifies CANSVRGQNENSPLHF.

This clonotype was picked up many times. The chain joins TRBV6-8 to TRBJ2-2; 10 bases map to TRBD2. Germline trimming cut 5 bases from V and 6 bases from J; bases unmatched to any gene: 0. This CDR3 has 13 amino acids. CDR1 is MNHGY and CDR2 is SAAAGT in the germline V gene. CDR3 DNA sequence: TGTGCCAGCAGTAGCGGGAGGGCCGGGGAGCTGTTTTTT. This gives the protein CASSSGRAGELFF.

Remarks on this clonotype: The germline gene is not matched at one end of the junction; a read error may be the cause. This chain connects TRBV7-9 to TRBJ2-5, with D perhaps TRBD1 or TRBD2 (5 bases each). The CDR3 has 15 amino acids. Per germline, CDR1 SEHNR and CDR2 FQNEAQ (reference sequence). The DNA of the CDR3 is TGCGCCAGCAGCCCGGGGACCTTGGGGGTAGAGACCCAGTGCTTC. Translation gives CASSPGTLGVETQCF.

This clonotype was seen ten or more times. The rearrangement joins TRBV7-6 to TRBJ1-1; tentatively, D is TRBD1 (5 bases). The CDR3 loop spans 13 amino acids. The V end lost 0 bases, the J end lost 11 bases, and 13 bases lay between the germline ends. Germline CDR1 SGHVS, CDR2 FNYEAQ. CDR3 sequence: CASSLASGRAAFF. The CDR3 DNA sequence: TGTGCCAGCAGCTTAGCGTCGGGGCGGGCCGCTTTCTTT.

This clonotype was picked up many times. The chain recombines TRBV19 with TRBJ1-1; D ambiguous. Trimming cost V 5 bases and J 5 bases, with 12 bases left between them. Germline loops: CDR1 LNHDA, CDR2 SQIVND (reference sequence). This CDR3 comprises 13 residues. The CDR3: CASSLSRETEAFF. Here the CDR3 DNA reads TGTGCCAGTAGTCTTTCAAGAGAGACTGAAGCTTTCTTT.

In regard to this clonotype: This clone may be a read error of a much larger clone one base away. The chain couples TRBV6-6 to TRBJ2-7; unclear D gene. The CDR3 length is 12 residues. Germline values: CDR1 MNHNY, CDR2 SVGAGI (reference sequence). The CDR3 nucleotides are TGTGCCAGCATGGCAGCTACCTACGAGCAGCACTTC. Amino acid sequence: CASMAATYEQHF.

This clonotype was seen at least ten times. The chain uses TRBV12-5 and TRBJ2-5; D assignment may be TRBD1 or TRBD2 (5 bases each). CDR3 length: 12 residues. Germline CDR1 LGHNT, CDR2 FRNRAP. V shed 9 bases and J shed 1 base, with 9 bases lying between them. CDR3 residues: CARGEPQETQYF. The CDR3, as DNA: TGTGCTAGAGGGGAGCCCCAAGAGACCCAGTACTTC. Drawing the rest from reference TRBV12-5 and TRBJ2-5, the complete variable domain is DARVTQTPRHKVTEMGQEVTMRCQPILGHNTVFWYRQTMMQGLELLAYFRNRAPLDDSGMPKDRFSAEMPDATLATLKIQPSEPRDSAVYFCARGEPQETQYFGPGTRLLVL.

This clonotype has ten or more counts. The chain joins TRBV5-4 to TRBJ1-6; tentatively, D is TRBD1 (6 bases). Trimming took off 4 bases at V and 10 bases at J, with 15 bases between the two ends. The germline V gene encodes CDR1 SGHNT and CDR2 YYREEE (reference sequence). The CDR3 spans 14 residues. The CDR3 sequence: CASSKQGWKSPLHF. The CDR3 coding sequence is TGTGCCAGCAGCAAACAGGGATGGAAATCACCCCTCCACTTT.

This clonotype was counted many times. This chain uses TRBV6-5 with TRBJ1-2, with a tentative D call TRBD1 (6 bases). Germline CDR1 MNHEY, CDR2 SVGAGI. The length of the CDR3 is 14 residues. With 3 bases removed from V and 2 bases from J, the gap between germline ends came to 10 bases. The DNA of the CDR3 is TGTGCCAGCAGTTATAGGACAGAAAACTATGGCTACACCTTC. Protein product: CASSYRTENYGYTF.

The rearrangement joins TRBV7-9 to TRBJ1-2; D is uncertain. The ends were cut back, 5 bases at V and 5 bases at J, with 30 bases in the middle. The CDR3 is 19 residues long. Looked up from germline, CDR1 is SEHNR and CDR2 is FQNEAQ (reference sequence). CDR3 sequence: CASSPFVWAGPLSRYGYTF. The DNA for the CDR3 is TGTGCCAGCAGCCCATTCGTTTGGGCAGGTCCACTATCTCGGTATGGCTACACCTTC.

This clonotype was seen ten or more times. The chain uses TRBV12-3 or TRBV12-4 and TRBJ2-5, with TRBD2 as a possible D gene (6 bases). V was cut by 6 bases and J by 4 bases, with 15 bases left in between. CDR3 length: 14 amino acids. The chain's CDR3 is CASSPFPGVETQYF. CDR3 DNA: TGTGCCAGCAGCCCATTCCCGGGGGTAGAGACCCAGTACTTC.

In the case of this clonotype: This may be a read error, as it is one base from a much larger clone. This sequence joins TRBV6-1 and TRBJ2-7; TRBD2 might be the D (5 bases). The germline CDR1 and CDR2 sequences are MNHNS and SASEGT. The CDR3 is 16 amino acids. Written as DNA, the CDR3 is TGTGCCGGCAGTGAATTTCCGGGGTTCCCCGAGGACGAGCAGTACTTC. Translated, it gives CAGSEFPGFPEDEQYF.

This clonotype has at least ten counts. The V gene is TRBV20-1, the J gene TRBJ1-2; 11 bases fit TRBD1. The CDR3 covers 13 residues. V lost 4 bases to trimming and J lost 7 bases; unmatched junction nucleotides: 5. Germline CDR1 and CDR2: DFQATT and SNEGSKA (reference sequence). The CDR3 spells CSAKGTGGVGYTF. CDR3 DNA: TGCAGTGCTAAAGGGACAGGGGGGGTTGGCTACACCTTC.

Here the CDR3 reads CASSLGGSREKLFF. The CDR3 region has the DNA TGTGCCAGCAGTTTAGGGGGTTCCCGTGAAAAACTGTTTTTT. The rearrangement uses TRBV12-3 or TRBV12-4 and TRBJ1-4; D is unresolved. The CDR3 has 14 residues. Trimming pared 1 base from V and 7 bases from J, leaving 10 bases between.

This clonotype was counted once. The chain joins TRBV29-1 to TRBJ1-5; 7 bases are a match to TRBD1. This CDR3 has 13 residues. V dropped 5 bases and J dropped 4; count of bases not matched to a gene: 5. Germline values: CDR1 SQVTM, CDR2 ANQGSEA. The CDR3 DNA reads TGCAGCGTTCTGACAGGGCTAAATCAGCCCCAGCATTTT. Residues: CSVLTGLNQPQHF. The entire variable domain, with the rest obtained from reference TRBV29-1 and TRBJ1-5, is as follows: SAVISQKPSRDICQRGTSLTIQCQVDSQVTMMFWYRQQPGQSLTLIATANQGSEATYESGFVIDKFPISRPNLTFSTLTVSNMSPEDSSIYLCSVLTGLNQPQHFGDGTRLSIL.

This chain joins TRBV7-2 and TRBJ1-5; possibly TRBD1 for D (6 bases). There are 16 residues in the CDR3. Germline assignment: CDR1 SGHTA and CDR2 FQGNSA. With 5 bases removed from V and 14 bases from J, the gap between germline ends came to 28 bases. CDR3 nucleotide sequence: TGTGCCAGCAGCAAACAGGGTTGGGGCGGGGCAACCTACGAGCATTTT. It is translated as CASSKQGWGGATYEHF.

This clonotype has more than one count but fewer than ten. V is TRBV18 and J is TRBJ1-4; tentative D call: TRBD1 (5 bases). Per the germline V gene, CDR1 is KGHSH and CDR2 is LQKENI. Trimming pared 6 bases from V and 5 bases from J, leaving 13 bases between. The CDR3 is made up of 14 amino acids. CDR3 sequence (DNA): TGTGCCAGCTCGCGGGGCGGATGGAATGAAAAACTGTTTTTT. Encoded protein: CASSRGGWNEKLFF.

Only a few counts were recorded for this clonotype. This CDR3 fails to terminate in the conserved phenylalanine or tryptophan, so it likely reflects a read error. The DNA is omitted, as the CDR3 cannot be located on it reliably, and the CDR3 follows TCRdb's listing. The gene calls are TRBV7-3 and TRBJ2-5. The CDR3 adds up to 11 amino acids, both ends counted. The germline V gene has CDR1 SGHTA and CDR2 FQGTGA. CDR3 residues: CASSLSRRPNT.